Below are 9 T cell receptor beta chains sequenced from a single sample in a study of blood T cell repertoires in COVID-19. The repertoire was sequenced with immunoSEQ multiplex PCR; TCRdb's copy has only in-frame clones and lacks some. This table holds about 200,000 clones, 90% to 95% found once. The source material was peripheral blood. The receptors originated from a man aged 25-45 years with COVID-19, enrolled during active disease.

V is TRBV5-5 and J is TRBJ2-2; TRBD2 aligns across 7 bases. Losses at the gene ends were 1 base for V and 7 bases for J; bases not matched to a gene: 10. The germline V gene encodes CDR1 SGHKS and CDR2 YYEKEE (reference sequence). The CDR3 is 16 amino acids. In nucleotides, the CDR3 is TGTGCCAGCAGCTTGCCTAGCGGTCAAAAAGGCGGGGAGCTGTTTTTT. It yields the protein CASSLPSGQKGGELFF.

The sample holds a few counts of this clone. The genes are TRBV2 and TRBJ1-3; D not certain. Between the trimmed V and J ends, which lost 4 bases and 4 bases, there was a span of 11 bases. This CDR3 spans 14 amino acids. Germline CDR1 reads SNHLY; CDR2 reads FYNNEI. The CDR3 loop reads CASSVKQSGNTIYF. The CDR3 coding sequence is TGTGCCAGCAGTGTCAAACAGTCCGGAAACACCATATATTTT.

The chain carries TRBV18 and TRBJ1-2, with TRBD1 as a possible D gene (5 bases). CDR1 KGHSH and CDR2 LQKENI come from the germline V gene. Trimming stripped 2 bases from V and 5 bases from J, with 18 bases between. The CDR3 is 16 amino acids. This chain's CDR3 is CASSPSRGASGYGYTF. In DNA form, the CDR3 reads TGTGCCAGCTCACCAAGTCGAGGGGCGAGCGGGTATGGCTACACCTTC.

The chain links TRBV5-1 to TRBJ2-1; 8 bases map to TRBD2. V trimming: 7 bases; J trimming: 7 bases; junction bases outside the gene matches: 10. This CDR3 has 14 residues. Germline V gene data show CDR1 as SGHRS and CDR2 as YFSETQ. As DNA, the CDR3 is TGCGCCAGCGCAGCGGGGGACCAACGGAATGAGCAGTTCTTC. Residues: CASAAGDQRNEQFF.

The CDR3 DNA is TGTGCCAGCAGCCAAGCAGGGGTAACAGCTTTCTTT. Translation gives CASSQAGVTAFF. The gene calls are TRBV3-1 (or the pseudogene TRBV3-2) and TRBJ1-1; a weak D match, TRBD1 (6 bases). Trimming shortened V by 1 base and J by 10 bases, and 10 bases separated the two germline ends. The CDR3 has 12 amino acids. Germline CDR1 and CDR2: LGHDT and YNNKEL (reference sequence).

This sequence joins TRBV10-3 and TRBJ1-2; 9 nucleotides line up with TRBD1. CDR1 and CDR2 (germline): ENHRY, SYGVKD. The CDR3 has 14 residues. Losses at the gene ends were 4 bases for V and 2 bases for J; bases not matched to a gene: 2. CDR3 in amino acids: CAISGQGVNYGYTF. In DNA, the CDR3 is TGTGCCATCAGTGGACAGGGGGTAAACTATGGCTACACCTTC.

The DNA for the CDR3 is TGTGCCAGCAGTGAAAAGCGGGGGGCCTTCACAGATACGCAGTATTTT. This sequence encodes CASSEKRGAFTDTQYF. The rearrangement joins TRBV25-1 to TRBJ2-3; 9 bases fit TRBD2. V shed 2 bases, J shed 2 bases, and the junction held 5 bases outside the gene matches. Per germline, CDR1 MGHDK and CDR2 SYGVNS. The CDR3 has 16 amino acids.

The chain links TRBV18 to TRBJ2-3; the match to TRBD2 covers 11 bases. Germline V gene data show CDR1 as KGHSH and CDR2 as LQKENI. The CDR3 contains 16 residues. Trimming took 2 bases from V and 2 from J; bases not matched to a gene: 3. CDR3 region: CASSPTSGGNTDTQYF. The CDR3 DNA follows: TGTGCCAGCTCACCAACTAGCGGGGGCAACACAGATACGCAGTATTTT.

V is TRBV11-2 and J is TRBJ1-5; 7 bases map to TRBD1. Per germline, CDR1 SGHAT and CDR2 FQNNGV. V lost 1 base to trimming and J lost 4 bases; unmatched junction nucleotides: 4. The CDR3 has 15 residues. Here the CDR3 reads CASSLALDRNQPQHF. CDR3 in DNA: TGTGCCAGCAGCTTAGCCCTGGACAGGAATCAGCCCCAGCATTTT.